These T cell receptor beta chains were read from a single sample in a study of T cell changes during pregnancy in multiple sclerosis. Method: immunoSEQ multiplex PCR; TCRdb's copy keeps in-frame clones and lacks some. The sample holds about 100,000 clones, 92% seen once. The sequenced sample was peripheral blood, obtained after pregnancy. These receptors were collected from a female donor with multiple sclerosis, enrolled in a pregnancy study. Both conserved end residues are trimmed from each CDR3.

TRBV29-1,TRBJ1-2,SVYSDTWGYT
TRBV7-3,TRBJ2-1,ASSPRGGRSLNEQF
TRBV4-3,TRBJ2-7,ASSLDRGGYEQY
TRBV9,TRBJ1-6,ASSAGQERSPLH
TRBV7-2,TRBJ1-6,ASSPRQGSSPLH
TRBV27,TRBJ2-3,ASSRTRLAGVTDTQY
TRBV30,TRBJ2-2,ACGLAGGGELF
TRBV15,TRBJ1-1,ATSRTGPNTEAF
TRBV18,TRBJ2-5,ASSRTREETQY
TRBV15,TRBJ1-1,ATNNRVDTEAF
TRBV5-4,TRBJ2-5,ASSLVPGLAETQY
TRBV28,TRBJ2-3,ASSRAGGADTQY
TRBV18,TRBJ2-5,ASSPRRAGPVQETQY
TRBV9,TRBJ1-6,ASSVASGVGSSYNSPLH
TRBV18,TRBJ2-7,ASSPGQGEQY
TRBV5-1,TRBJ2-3,ASTPGSFSTDTQY
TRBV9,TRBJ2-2,ASSVGTSGGPGELF
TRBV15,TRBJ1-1,ATSTGNTEAF
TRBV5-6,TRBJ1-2,ASREADRVDGYT
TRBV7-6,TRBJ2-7,ASSLSPSGGNYYEQY
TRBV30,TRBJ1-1,AWSNSGPTEAF
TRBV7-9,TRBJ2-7,ASSLGTGRAEQY
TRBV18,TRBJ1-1,ASSPLRPDRVSDTEAF
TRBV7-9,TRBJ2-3,ASRHTGIISTTQY
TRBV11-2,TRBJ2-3,ASSLIAGLDTQY
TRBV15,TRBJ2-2,AIPQAGELF
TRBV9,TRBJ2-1,ASSASGTGFRDEQF
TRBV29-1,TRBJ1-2,SARRQGGSGYT
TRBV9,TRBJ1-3,ASSDRNTIY
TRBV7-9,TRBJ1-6,ASSSRDSSYNSPLH
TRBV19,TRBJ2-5,ASGTGQETQY
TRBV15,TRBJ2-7,ATSRDSIREGRYEQY